What follows is one T cell receptor beta chain and its context. The sample is drawn from a study of identical twins. Via MiXCR, TCRdb re-called the 5' RACE reads, giving one row per CDR3 protein. The sample lists 200,000 to 300,000 distinct CDR3 sequences, 7.5% occurring once. V was pared by 4 bases and J by 4 bases, with 16 bases between. The CDR3 has 16 amino acids. Germline CDR1 LGHDT, CDR2 YNNKEL (reference sequence). These data were also reused for a study on yellow fever vaccine responses in identical twins.

V and J are TRBV3-1 and TRBJ2-2, with D unclear. This TCR came from a woman aged 18-29 years in good health. The specimen sequenced was CD8+ T cells sorted from blood. The CDR3 sequence: CASSPEATSVTGELFF. CDR3 nucleotide sequence: TGTGCCAGCAGCCCAGAAGCTACCTCTGTCACCGGGGAGCTGTTTTTT.